The rows below give T cell receptor beta chains drawn from one sample of a study of T cell responses to AZD1222 COVID-19 vaccine. This table comes from immunoSEQ multiplex PCR, and its TCRdb copy is limited to in-frame clones, with some not included. The repertoire holds approximately 90,000 clones, around 90% seen once, with roughly 15% in the top ten. Specimen: peripheral blood, collected on day 0 of AZD1222 vaccination. These receptors were taken from an adult in good health. Both conserved end residues are part of each CDR3. Each record gives: CDR3 length, D gene, clone size, V gene, CDR3 protein. A D gene is named only where the DNA matches it firmly. Size tells how often a clone was seen (once, few, many) or the class of an expanded clone, and some rows leave it out.

>13|.|once|TRBV11-2
CASSLKSNQPQHF
>14|TRBD1|.|TRBV11-2
CATGQGGSDTEAFF
>15|TRBD2|.|TRBV6-5
CASSHSGRTQETQYF
>18|TRBD2|.|TRBV30
CAWSGLAGVVAQGDTQYF
>15|.|.|TRBV25-1
CASAPFEGTNEKLFF
>13|.|.|TRBV6-5
CASTQGEAGELFF
>14|.|.|TRBV7-9
CASSPNRIVQPQHF
>13|.|.|TRBV10-2
CASSEFFNGEQFF
>12|TRBD1|.|TRBV3-1/TRBV3-2
CASSQARGGAFF
>9|.|once|TRBV7-2
CASSLFPSF
>16|TRBD1|.|TRBV28
CASSWGVGGGRAEAFF
>14|TRBD2|.|TRBV3-1/TRBV3-2
CASTSSGISYEQYF
>14|TRBD1|once|TRBV7-9
CASSLTGAAGEAFF
>14|.|.|TRBV6-1
CASSEGVMNSPLHF
>15|.|once|TRBV5-8
CASSPERGRIEKLFF
>15|.|.|TRBV18
CASSPQSSRNQPQHF
>14|TRBD1|few|TRBV4-2
CASSQDGQGAPAFF
>12|.|.|TRBV12-3/TRBV12-4
CASSLGGDTQYF
>16|TRBD1|.|TRBV7-6
CASSLEGTGATGELFF
>13|.|.|TRBV24-1
CATKGGYWYTQYF
>14|TRBD1|.|TRBV6-1
CASSERGDRDGYTF
>18|TRBD1|once|TRBV6-7
CASSFTGTGGIFFYGYTF
>12|.|.|TRBV6-5
CASSNRRSEAFF
>15|TRBD2|.|TRBV7-9
CASSLDLAGHEEQYF
>14|.|.|TRBV6-5
CASSYRTTSYEQYF
>18|TRBD1|.|TRBV5-4
CASSLTGVGDNSNQPQHF
>15|.|.|TRBV11-3
CASSLSGTFTDTQYF
>11|.|.|TRBV15
CATSRNNEQFF
>15|.|.|TRBV5-4
CASSLGGGSNQPQHF
>15|TRBD1|.|TRBV3-1/TRBV3-2
CASSQLDRGGPQAFF
>16|.|.|TRBV11-3
CASSLDRAGGTDTQYF
>16|.|.|TRBV19
CASSNLQGRGGNTIYF
>14|.|.|TRBV27
CASRVSHSNQPQHF
>13|.|few|TRBV18
CASSPLGETEAFF
>14|.|few|TRBV15
CATSSSGQTYEQYF
>16|TRBD2|.|TRBV7-9
CASGGGTSLSTGELFF
>13|.|.|TRBV5-4
CASSLAGPDTQYF
>14|.|.|TRBV6-2/TRBV6-3
CASSPMRITDTQYF
>13|TRBD1|.|TRBV5-1
CASSLGTGLAQYF
>16|TRBD2|.|TRBV10-3
CAISERLAGTGGEQYF
>12|.|.|TRBV15
CATSRVNQPQHF
>14|TRBD1|.|TRBV5-1
CASSLGTGAGELFF
>13|.|.|TRBV18
CASSPGSQETQYF
>13|.|.|TRBV19
CASASGLLAEAFF
>17|TRBD2|.|TRBV3-1/TRBV3-2
CASSSRTSGPRPDTQYF